This T cell receptor (beta chain) was recovered during a study of graft-versus-host responses after intestinal transplantation (dated by TCRdb to the early 2020s). Describing the broader study: The transplants that recipients received were multivisceral, liver-intestinal, or isolated intestinal. All recipients received anti-thymocyte globulin induction followed by maintenance tacrolimus and steroids for approximately 3 years. Bulk TCR-beta CDR3 sequencing was used to track graft-versus-host and host-versus-graft alloreactive T cell clones in the graft, circulation and bone marrow after intestinal transplantation. To identify alloreactive clones, pre-transplant mixed lymphocyte reaction products were sequenced and compared with unstimulated pre-transplant donor and recipient T cells. The cohort enrolled around 23 intestinal transplant recipients including one retransplant, and a few patients lacking pretransplant specimens were excluded. A peak of at least 4% donor T cells among recipient peripheral blood mononuclear cells was the definition used for donor T cell macrochimerism. Rather than going through the commercial service, samples from a few later patients were sequenced in-house on an Illumina MiSeq and processed with MiXCR.

The research as a whole found: The relatively low number and heterogeneity of intestinal transplant patients limited the conclusions. Early after transplant, declines in HvG clones were associated with peak levels of circulating GvH clones. High GvH to HvG T cell clonal ratios were observed in the allografts of patients with donor T cell macrochimerism. GvH clones were detected in recipient bone marrow, and some appeared earlier in ileal mucosa or blood, consistent with an intestinal mucosal origin.

The sample's time point label is to be understood as: cells obtained before transplantation from donor or recipient. CD3+CD4+ and CD3+CD8+ populations were FACS-sorted from unstimulated pre-transplant donor and recipient cells taken from spleen or lymph nodes. CDR1 MNHEY and CDR2 SMNVEV are derived from the germline V gene (reference sequence). The CDR3, cysteine through phenylalanine, is 16 amino acids long. The entry retains the CDR3 DNA only, 48 bases that are in frame from base 1. Trimming accounts for 1 base at V and 5 bases at J, while the number of junction bases matched to no gene is 6. Libraries were prepared through the immunoSEQ multiplex PCR assay. For most patients, genomic DNA was isolated using the Qiagen DNeasy Blood and Tissue Kit and was shipped frozen to Adaptive Biotechnologies for TCR sequencing. Adaptive Biotechnologies carried out high-throughput TCR-beta CDR3 sequencing of genomic DNA for most patients. The original methods were these. Adaptive's ImmunoSEQ software was the source of the TCR sequencing data for about 18 patients, while a few other patients were processed with MiXCR and VDJtools. CD4 versus CD8 sorting errors were corrected by removing sequences found in both subsets at a frequency ratio below 5:1. CDR3 nucleotide sequences shared between donor and recipient were removed because the origin of such sequences could not be assigned. To be classed as alloreactive, a clone needed at least 2-fold expansion over unstimulated cells and a minimum CFSE-low frequency of 0.002% (template counts) or 0.001% (read counts). Mappable clones were those detected in sequenced pre-transplant spleen, lymph node, or MLR CFSE-low populations of the donor or recipient. The cumulative frequency of alloreactive clones was calculated as a percentage of all sequences, weighted by copy number. Entries here come from immuneACCESS through TCRdb and include only in-frame sequences with V and J called. Some clones fail to appear in such tables; in the studies checked, an unresolved V gene covers under half of the shortfall, and the cause of the remainder is unknown. The V and J calls and clone size come from that table; D and trimming were worked out from the DNA. A total of roughly 120,000 clones appear in this sample, just under 95% of them only once. The top ten constitute 0.4% to 0.65% of the sample.

Concerning this clone: Its antigen is unknown. Per-nucleotide qualities are absent, and no much larger clonotype sits a single base away.

The sequencing used unstimulated CD8+ T cells sorted from spleen or lymph node cells, collected before intestinal transplant. The chain employs TRBV27 and TRBJ2-5, with 11 bases in between that match TRBD2. This receptor was obtained from a human donor who received an intestinal transplant. In nucleotide form, the sequence is TGTGCCAGCAGTTTATGGGTAGCGGGAGGGCCTGAGACCCAGTACTTC. Translated, it reads CASSLWVAGGPETQYF.